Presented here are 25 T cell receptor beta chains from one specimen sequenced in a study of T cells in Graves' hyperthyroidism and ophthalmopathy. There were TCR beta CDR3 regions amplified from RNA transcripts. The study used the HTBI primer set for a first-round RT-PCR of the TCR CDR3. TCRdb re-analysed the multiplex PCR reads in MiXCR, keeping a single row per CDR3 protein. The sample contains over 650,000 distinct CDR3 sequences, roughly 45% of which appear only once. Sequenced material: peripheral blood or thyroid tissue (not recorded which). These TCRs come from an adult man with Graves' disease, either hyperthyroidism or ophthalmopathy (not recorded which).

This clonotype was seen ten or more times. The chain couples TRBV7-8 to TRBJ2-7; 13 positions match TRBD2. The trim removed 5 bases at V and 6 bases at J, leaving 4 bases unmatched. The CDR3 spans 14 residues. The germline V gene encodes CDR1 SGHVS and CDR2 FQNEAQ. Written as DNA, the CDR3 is TGTGCCAGCAGCCGGACTAGCGGGAGCGTCGAGCAGTACTTC. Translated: CASSRTSGSVEQYF.

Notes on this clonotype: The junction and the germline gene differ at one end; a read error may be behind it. This CDR3 is CASSQDLDRGSQPQHF. DNA for the CDR3: TGCGCCAGCAGCCAAGATCTGGACAGGGGGAGTCAGCCCCAGCATTTT. The V gene is TRBV7-9, the J gene TRBJ1-5, with 10 positions matching TRBD1. The CDR3 has 16 residues. Germline lookup yields CDR1 SEHNR and CDR2 FQNEAQ (reference sequence).

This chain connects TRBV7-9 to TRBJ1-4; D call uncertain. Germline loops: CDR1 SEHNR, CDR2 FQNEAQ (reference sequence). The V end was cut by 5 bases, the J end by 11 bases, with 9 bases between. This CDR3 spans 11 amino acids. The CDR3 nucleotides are TGTGCCAGCAGCCAGGCCGGGAAACTGTTTTTT. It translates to CASSQAGKLFF.

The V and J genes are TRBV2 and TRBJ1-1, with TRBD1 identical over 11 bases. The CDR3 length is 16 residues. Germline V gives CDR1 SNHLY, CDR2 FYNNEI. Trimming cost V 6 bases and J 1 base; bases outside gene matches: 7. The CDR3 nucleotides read TGTGCCAGCAGGGACGGACAGGGGGCTTGGAACACTGAAGCTTTCTTT. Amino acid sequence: CASRDGQGAWNTEAFF.

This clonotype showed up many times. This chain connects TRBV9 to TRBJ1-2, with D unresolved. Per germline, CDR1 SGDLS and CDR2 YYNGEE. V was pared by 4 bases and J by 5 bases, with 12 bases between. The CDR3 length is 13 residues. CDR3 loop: CASSPATGYGYTF. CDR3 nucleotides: TGTGCCAGCAGCCCCGCAACGGGGTATGGCTACACCTTC.

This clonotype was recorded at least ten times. The chain's CDR3 is CAISDGGGQETQYF. The CDR3 DNA is TGTGCCATCAGTGACGGGGGAGGTCAAGAGACCCAGTACTTC. The V and J genes are TRBV10-3 and TRBJ2-5; D possibly corresponds to TRBD2 (6 bases). Trimming removed 3 bases from V and 2 bases from J, with 10 bases in between. Germline lookup yields CDR1 ENHRY and CDR2 SYGVKD. The CDR3 length is 14 residues.

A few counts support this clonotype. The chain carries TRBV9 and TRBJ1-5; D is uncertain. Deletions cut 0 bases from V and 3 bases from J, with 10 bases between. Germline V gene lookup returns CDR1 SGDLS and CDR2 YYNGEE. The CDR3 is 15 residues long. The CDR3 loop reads CASSVGSGDNQPQHF. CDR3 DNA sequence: TGTGCCAGCAGCGTAGGGTCCGGGGACAATCAGCCCCAGCATTTT. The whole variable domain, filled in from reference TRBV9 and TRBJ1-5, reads DSGVTQTPKHLITATGQRVTLRCSPRSGDLSVYWYQQSLDQGLQFLIQYYNGEERAKGNILERFSAQQFPDLHSELNLSSLELGDSALYFCASSVGSGDNQPQHFGDGTRLSIL.

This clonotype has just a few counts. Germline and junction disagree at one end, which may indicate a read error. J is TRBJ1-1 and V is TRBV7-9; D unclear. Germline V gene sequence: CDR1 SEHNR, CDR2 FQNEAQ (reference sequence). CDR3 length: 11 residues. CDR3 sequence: CASSYGWWVLF. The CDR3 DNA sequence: TGTGCCAGCAGCTACGGATGGTGGGTACTCTTT.

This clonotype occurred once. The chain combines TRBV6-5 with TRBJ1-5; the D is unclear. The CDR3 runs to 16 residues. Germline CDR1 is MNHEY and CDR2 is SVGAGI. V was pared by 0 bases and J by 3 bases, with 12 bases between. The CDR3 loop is CASSYSSVGNNQPQHF. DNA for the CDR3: TGTGCCAGCAGTTACTCATCCGTAGGGAACAATCAGCCCCAGCATTTT.

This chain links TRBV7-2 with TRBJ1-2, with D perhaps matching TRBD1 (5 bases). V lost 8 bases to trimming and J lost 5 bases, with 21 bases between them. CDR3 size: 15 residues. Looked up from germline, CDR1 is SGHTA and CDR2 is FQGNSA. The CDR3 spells CASSQSGLNKYGYTF. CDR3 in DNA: TGTGCCAGCTCCCAATCGGGACTCAATAAGTATGGCTACACCTTC.

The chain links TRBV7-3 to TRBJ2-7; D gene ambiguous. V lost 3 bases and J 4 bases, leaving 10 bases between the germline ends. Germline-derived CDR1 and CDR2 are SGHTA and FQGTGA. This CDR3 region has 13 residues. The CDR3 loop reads CASSLEPTYEQYF. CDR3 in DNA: TGTGCCAGCAGCTTGGAGCCTACGTACGAGCAGTACTTC. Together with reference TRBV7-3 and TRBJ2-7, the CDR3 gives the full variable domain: GAGVSQTPSNKVTEKGKYVELRCDPISGHTALYWYRQSLGQGPEFLIYFQGTGAADDSGLPNDRFFAVRPEGSVSTLKIQRTERGDSAVYLCASSLEPTYEQYFGPGTRLTVT.

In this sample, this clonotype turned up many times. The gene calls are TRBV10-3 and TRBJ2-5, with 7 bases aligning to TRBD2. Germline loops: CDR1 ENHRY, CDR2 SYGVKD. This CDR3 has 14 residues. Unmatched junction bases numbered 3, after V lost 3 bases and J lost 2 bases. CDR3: CAISESGAQETQYF. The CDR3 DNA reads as TGTGCCATCAGTGAAAGCGGGGCACAAGAGACCCAGTACTTC.

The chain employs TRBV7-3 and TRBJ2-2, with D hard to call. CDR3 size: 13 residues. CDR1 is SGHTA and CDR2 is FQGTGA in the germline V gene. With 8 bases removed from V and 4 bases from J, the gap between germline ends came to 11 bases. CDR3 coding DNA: TGTGCCAGCTCACCACCAGGCACCGGGGAGCTGTTTTTT. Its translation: CASSPPGTGELFF.

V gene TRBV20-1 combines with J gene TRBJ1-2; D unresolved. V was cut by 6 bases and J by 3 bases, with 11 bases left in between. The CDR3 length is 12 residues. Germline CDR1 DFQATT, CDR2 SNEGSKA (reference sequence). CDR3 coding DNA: TGCAGTGCCCTGAGGAACGACTATGGCTACACCTTC. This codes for CSALRNDYGYTF.

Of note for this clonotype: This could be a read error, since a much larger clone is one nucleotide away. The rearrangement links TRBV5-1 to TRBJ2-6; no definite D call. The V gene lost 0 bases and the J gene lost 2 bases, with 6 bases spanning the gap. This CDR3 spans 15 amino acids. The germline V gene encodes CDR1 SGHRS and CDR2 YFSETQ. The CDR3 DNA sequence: TGCGCCAGCAGCTTGGAGGTAACTGGGGCCAACGTCCTGACTTTC. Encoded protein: CASSLEVTGANVLTF.

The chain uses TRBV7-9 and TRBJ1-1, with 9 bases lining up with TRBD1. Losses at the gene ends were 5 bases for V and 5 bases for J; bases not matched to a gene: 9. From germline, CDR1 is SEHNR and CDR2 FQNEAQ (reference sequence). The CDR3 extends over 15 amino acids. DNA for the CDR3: TGTGCCAGCAGCGTGGACGGGACAGGGAGTACTGAAGCTTTCTTT. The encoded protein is CASSVDGTGSTEAFF.

CDR3 coding DNA: TGCAGTGCTAGCACAGGGATGCAGCAGCCCCAGCATTTT. This translates into CSASTGMQQPQHF. The V and J genes are TRBV20-1 and TRBJ1-5; D possibly corresponds to TRBD1 (6 bases). The CDR3 spans 13 residues. Germline V gene data show CDR1 as DFQATT and CDR2 as SNEGSKA (reference sequence). Trimming stripped 3 bases from V and 7 bases from J, with 13 bases between.

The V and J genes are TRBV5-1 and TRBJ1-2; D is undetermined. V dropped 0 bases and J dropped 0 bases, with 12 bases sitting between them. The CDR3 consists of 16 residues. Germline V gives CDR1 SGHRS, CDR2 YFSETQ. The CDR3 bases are TGCGCCAGCAGCTTGGGCCGGGATTTACCTAACTATGGCTACACCTTC. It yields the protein CASSLGRDLPNYGYTF.

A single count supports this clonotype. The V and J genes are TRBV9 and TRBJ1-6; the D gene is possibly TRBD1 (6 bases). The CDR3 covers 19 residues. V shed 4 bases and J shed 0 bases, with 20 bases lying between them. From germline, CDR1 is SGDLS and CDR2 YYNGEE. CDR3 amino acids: CASSLGGGLSSSYNSPLHF. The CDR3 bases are TGTGCCAGCAGCTTAGGGGGGGGACTGTCGAGCTCCTATAATTCACCCCTCCACTTT.

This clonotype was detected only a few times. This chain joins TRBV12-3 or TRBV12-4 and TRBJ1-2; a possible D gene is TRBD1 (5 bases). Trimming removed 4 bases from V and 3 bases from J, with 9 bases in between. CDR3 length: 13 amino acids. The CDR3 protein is CASSWGTDYGYTF. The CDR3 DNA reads TGTGCCAGCAGTTGGGGGACGGACTATGGCTACACCTTC.

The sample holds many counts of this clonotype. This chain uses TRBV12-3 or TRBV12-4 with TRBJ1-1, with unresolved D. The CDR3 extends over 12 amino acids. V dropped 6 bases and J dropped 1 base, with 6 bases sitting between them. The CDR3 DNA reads TGTGCCAGCAGCTTCGCGAACACTGAAGCTTTCTTT. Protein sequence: CASSFANTEAFF.

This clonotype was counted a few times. The CDR3 here is CASRLDRAQAEAFF. The CDR3 bases are TGCGCCAGCAGACTGGACAGGGCTCAGGCTGAAGCTTTCTTT. This chain joins TRBV5-1 and TRBJ1-1, with 8 nucleotides matching TRBD1. This CDR3 region has 14 residues. CDR1 and CDR2 (germline): SGHRS, YFSETQ. J was trimmed by 6 bases and V by 5 bases; bases with no gene match: 9.

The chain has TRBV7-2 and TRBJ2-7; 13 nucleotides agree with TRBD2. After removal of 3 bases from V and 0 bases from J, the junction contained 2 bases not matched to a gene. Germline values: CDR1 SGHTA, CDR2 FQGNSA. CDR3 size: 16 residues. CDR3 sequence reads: CASSLTSGGSSYEQYF. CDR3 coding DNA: TGTGCCAGCAGCTTGACTAGCGGGGGGAGCTCCTACGAGCAGTACTTC. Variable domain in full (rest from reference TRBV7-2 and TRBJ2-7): GAGVSQSPSNKVTEKGKDVELRCDPISGHTALYWYRQSLGQGLEFLIYFQGNSAPDKSGLPSDRFSAERTGGSVSTLTIQRTQQEDSAVYLCASSLTSGGSSYEQYFGPGTRLTVT.

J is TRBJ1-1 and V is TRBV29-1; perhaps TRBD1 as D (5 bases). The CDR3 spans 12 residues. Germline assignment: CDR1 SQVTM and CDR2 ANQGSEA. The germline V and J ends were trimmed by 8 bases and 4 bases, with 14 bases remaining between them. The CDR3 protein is CSIVRGSTEAFF. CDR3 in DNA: TGCAGCATTGTACGGGGGAGCACTGAAGCTTTCTTT. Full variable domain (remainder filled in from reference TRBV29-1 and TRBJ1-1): SAVISQKPSRDICQRGTSLTIQCQVDSQVTMMFWYRQQPGQSLTLIATANQGSEATYESGFVIDKFPISRPNLTFSTLTVSNMSPEDSSIYLCSIVRGSTEAFFGQGTRLTVV.

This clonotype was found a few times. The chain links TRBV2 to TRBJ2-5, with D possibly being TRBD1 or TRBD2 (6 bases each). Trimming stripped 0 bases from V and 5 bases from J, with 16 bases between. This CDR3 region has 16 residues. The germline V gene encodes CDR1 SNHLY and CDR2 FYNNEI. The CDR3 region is CASSEARGGLLETQYF. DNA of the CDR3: TGTGCCAGCAGTGAAGCCAGGGGAGGTTTGCTGGAGACCCAGTACTTC.